This T cell receptor beta chain was recovered during a study of identical twins. Germline lookup yields CDR1 SQVTM and CDR2 ANQGSEA. V shed 7 bases and J shed 1 base, with 10 bases lying between them. The CDR3 is made up of 12 amino acids. TCRdb re-derived calls from the 5' RACE reads in MiXCR, one entry per CDR3 protein. Among 600,000 to 700,000 distinct CDR3 sequences listed, about 20% were seen once. These same records also appear under a second study, on T cells expressing NK-cell markers. That study adds: Sorted CD3+CD56-NKG2C+, CD3+CD56+NKG2C+ and CD3+CD56+NKG2C- T cells supplied the TCR beta repertoires. In five or six donors, dominant NKG2C+ clonotypes were roughly 1.0-7.0% of CD8+ T cells. In several donors, these clonotypes also led the CD3+CD56-NKG2C+ fraction.

The material sequenced was PBMCs. This TCR came from a young woman in good health. V usage is TRBV29-1 and J usage is TRBJ2-5, with D unclear. The CDR3 coding sequence is TGCAGCGAAAACAGTGCCCAAGAGACCCAGTACTTC. Its translation is CSENSAQETQYF.